This T cell receptor (beta chain) emerged from a study of CD8 T cells in ankylosing spondylitis (dated by TCRdb to 2017 to 2019). As for the study more broadly: T cell receptor beta repertoires were profiled in healthy donors and ankylosing spondylitis patients so that disease-linked TCR variants could be found. The whole study cohort included under 140 healthy donors and around 24 ankylosing spondylitis patients. Peripheral blood was sampled, and synovial fluid was additionally collected from ankylosing spondylitis patients. General conclusions and limits of the study: The disease-linked clones showed a CD8+ phenotype and occurred at relatively low frequencies in peripheral blood. The disease-linked clones were reported to be significantly enriched in matched synovial fluid samples from ankylosing spondylitis patients. A TCR beta motif made up of several highly homologous amino acid variants appeared to be characteristic of blood from ankylosing spondylitis patients. Some TCR beta motif variants had previously been reported in synovial fluid and blood of reactive arthritis patients, which suggested common disease-initiation mechanisms.

The sequencing machine was an Illumina HiSeq 2500. Quantitative 5'-RACE with molecular barcodes was the method used to prepare the TCR beta libraries. Per the source publication's procedure: Disease-linked TCR variants were identified with a new computational method built on a probabilistic model of VDJ rearrangement. TCRdb reran the public reads through fastp at Q25 and MiXCR, keeping productive beta chains. Rows are unified per CDR3 protein, each entry keeping the most common DNA and genes. Clone size and V and J calls follow TCRdb, not the original study. The sample yields approximately 520,000 distinct CDR3 sequences; about 5.7% were counted once. The ten largest account for roughly 3.3% of the sample. About this clonotype itself: What this receptor recognizes is not known. Nothing much larger sits one base from this clone, and base qualities are not available.

The germline V gene (reference sequence) specifies LNHNV as CDR1 and YYDKDF as CDR2. V and J are truncated by 0 bases and 0 bases respectively, leaving an intervening sequence of 21 bases. The CDR3, from cysteine to phenylalanine, totals 21 residues. Only the CDR3 region is kept as DNA, spanning 63 bases read in frame from base 1. Sample: blood, either unsorted or a sorted T cell fraction (not recorded which). This clonotype originated in a male donor with ankylosing spondylitis. The chain was built from TRBV15 and TRBJ2-6; the D gene is unclear. CDR3 sequence: CATSRDWVSWPEHSGANVLTF. The DNA sequence is given as TGTGCCACCAGCAGAGATTGGGTTTCTTGGCCCGAACACTCTGGGGCCAACGTCCTGACTTTC.